These T cell receptor beta chains were read from a single sample in a study of T cell changes during pregnancy in multiple sclerosis. Profiled with immunoSEQ multiplex PCR; TCRdb holds only in-frame clones, not every one. Here the sample spans about 75,000 clones, approximately 95% being singletons. The sequencing here drew on CD4+ T cells from peripheral blood mononuclear cells, taken after pregnancy. The source is a female donor with multiple sclerosis, enrolled in a pregnancy study. The CDR3 runs from the conserved cysteine through the conserved F or W. Fields, in order: J gene, D gene, clone size, V gene, CDR3 protein, CDR3 DNA. The D gene is left open where the match is weak. The size entry is marked missing in some rows and otherwise reads once, few, many or a size class.

TRBJ1-1 | TRBD1 | - | TRBV29-1 | CSVARTGDTEAFF | TGCAGCGTTGCCCGGACAGGCGACACTGAAGCTTTCTTT
TRBJ1-2 | - | - | TRBV19 | CASSTSGLPYGYTF | TGTGCCAGTAGCACTAGCGGACTCCCCTATGGCTACACCTTC
TRBJ2-3 | TRBD2 | - | TRBV27 | CASSLWGGSRLDTQYF | TGTGCCAGCAGTTTATGGGGCGGGAGTAGGTTAGATACGCAGTATTTT
TRBJ2-1 | - | - | TRBV28 | CASSPTGTRTYNEQFF | TGTGCCAGCAGTCCAACCGGGACTCGGACCTACAATGAGCAGTTCTTC
TRBJ2-3 | - | - | TRBV5-1 | CASSLGYTDTQYF | TGCGCCAGCAGCTTGGGTTACACAGATACGCAGTATTTT
TRBJ1-4 | - | few | TRBV4-2 | CASSQEGLGSGEKLFF | TGTGCCAGCAGCCAAGAGGGGCTCGGGAGTGGTGAAAAACTGTTTTTT
TRBJ2-3 | - | - | TRBV21-1 | CASSKVGLAPDGEGPDTQYF | TGTGCCAGCAGCAAAGTTGGTCTAGCGCCAGACGGAGAGGGCCCAGATACGCAGTATTTT
TRBJ2-1 | - | - | TRBV6-6 | CASSLRLNEQFF | TGTGCCAGCAGCCTTCGGTTGAATGAGCAGTTCTTC
TRBJ2-4 | TRBD2 | - | TRBV2 | CASSDRLAGGWGAKNIQYF | TGTGCCAGCAGCGACCGACTAGCGGGGGGTTGGGGAGCCAAAAACATTCAGTACTTC
TRBJ1-3 | - | - | TRBV6-5 | CASSYGSGRNTIYF | TGTGCCAGCAGTTACGGGTCAGGGAGGAACACCATATATTTT
TRBJ1-2 | TRBD1 | - | TRBV7-2 | CASSLALGQGGFGYTF | TGTGCCAGCAGCTTAGCGCTGGGACAGGGGGGATTTGGCTACACCTTC
TRBJ1-6 | - | - | TRBV4-3 | CASSQDSGGDSPLHF | TGCGCCAGCAGCCAAGATAGCGGGGGTGATTCACCCCTCCACTTT
TRBJ2-3 | - | - | TRBV9 | CASRSGSTDTQYF | TGTGCCAGCCGAAGCGGCTCCACAGATACGCAGTATTTT
TRBJ1-2 | - | - | TRBV6-5 | CASSRVGGANYGYTF | TGTGCCAGCAGTAGGGTGGGAGGGGCGAACTATGGCTACACCTTC
TRBJ2-1 | TRBD2 | - | TRBV19 | CASSIDRLAGGRGNEQFF | TGTGCCAGTAGTATAGACCGCTTGGCGGGAGGCCGGGGGAATGAGCAGTTCTTC
TRBJ2-7 | - | - | TRBV27 | CASSFLSSYEQYF | TGTGCCAGCAGTTTTCTGAGCTCCTACGAGCAGTACTTC